This TCR beta chain was obtained from a study of cytomegalovirus exposure and HLA in healthy donors. Clones were sequenced by immunoSEQ multiplex PCR, and TCRdb holds only the in-frame ones, with some missing. The repertoire holds under 250,000 clones, roughly 83% seen once, with 5.5% to 6.5% in the top ten. Worth noting for this clone: Antigen: not known.

Study-wide results and limits: Confirmation in vitro established that three CMV-associated chains were specific for CMV antigens. The study flagged around 160 TCR beta chains as cytomegalovirus-associated.

The CDR3 consists of 12 residues. V lost 7 bases, J lost 1 base, and 8 bases lay in between. The germline V gene encodes CDR1 SQVTM and CDR2 ANQGSEA. This chain uses TRBV29-1 with TRBJ1-5, with a tentative D call TRBD1 (5 bases). The sequencing input was PBMCs. This sequence was found in a woman aged 18-29 years in good health and CMV-seronegative. The CDR3 is CSAGDSNQPQHF. CDR3 nucleotides: TGCAGCGCCGGGGACAGCAATCAGCCCCAGCATTTT. Together with reference TRBV29-1 and TRBJ1-5, the CDR3 gives the full variable domain: SAVISQKPSRDICQRGTSLTIQCQVDSQVTMMFWYRQQPGQSLTLIATANQGSEATYESGFVIDKFPISRPNLTFSTLTVSNMSPEDSSIYLCSAGDSNQPQHFGDGTRLSIL.